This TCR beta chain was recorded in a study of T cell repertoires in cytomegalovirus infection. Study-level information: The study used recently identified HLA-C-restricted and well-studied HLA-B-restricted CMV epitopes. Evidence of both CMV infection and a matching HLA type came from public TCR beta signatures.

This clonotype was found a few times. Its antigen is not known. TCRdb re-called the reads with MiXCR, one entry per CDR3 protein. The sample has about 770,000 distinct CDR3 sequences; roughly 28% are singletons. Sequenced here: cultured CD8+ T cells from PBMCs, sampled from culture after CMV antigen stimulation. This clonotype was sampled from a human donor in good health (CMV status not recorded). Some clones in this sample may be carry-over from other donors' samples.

The CDR3 here is CASSYDTSYEQYF. In nucleotides, the CDR3 is TGTGCCAGCAGCTACGACACGTCCTACGAGCAGTACTTC. The chain is built from TRBV6-2 or TRBV6-3 and TRBJ2-7; D ambiguous. This CDR3 spans 13 amino acids. Germline values: CDR1 MNHEY, CDR2 SVGEGT. The V end was cut by 6 bases, the J end by 1 base, with 10 bases between.